These T cell receptor beta chains were read from a single sample in a study of vaccination effects on CD4 cells after COVID-19. Repertoires were generated with immunoSEQ multiplex PCR, while TCRdb's copy carries only in-frame clones and drops some. Among about 33,000 clones listed, 82% were seen once. No antigens are known for them. The sequenced sample was CD4+ T cells from PBMCs cultured with HCoV-NL63 spike peptides, obtained after COVID-19 vaccination. Receptors were obtained from a human donor who received a COVID-19 vaccine. Some clones in this sample may be carry-over from other donors' samples. Both conserved end residues are part of each CDR3. The D gene is left open where the match is weak.

v_gene	d_gene	j_gene	CDR3aa
TRBV10-1	.	TRBJ2-3	CASSESGGHTDTQYF
TRBV5-5	.	TRBJ1-2	CASSLEDRANYGYTF
TRBV21-1	.	TRBJ1-2	CASSKCWRANYGYTF
TRBV2	.	TRBJ2-3	CASTRETDTQYF
TRBV19	.	TRBJ1-2	CASSSPRIIYGYTF
TRBV6-5	TRBD1	TRBJ1-6	CASKQGAYNSPLHF
TRBV18	.	TRBJ1-2	CASSGGSGLRVYGYTF
TRBV10-1	.	TRBJ2-2	CASSIFVPPAAGELFF
TRBV11-2	TRBD1	TRBJ1-4	CASSGDRGEKLFF
TRBV6-5	.	TRBJ2-2	CASSYQHRVTGELFF
TRBV24-1	.	TRBJ1-5	CATVGEDVPEKPQHF
TRBV28	.	TRBJ1-2	CASSLAGVDGYTF
TRBV7-2	TRBD2	TRBJ2-5	CASSSTSGGLETQYF
TRBV7-8	TRBD1	TRBJ1-4	CASSRTGLNEKLFF
TRBV14	.	TRBJ2-2	CASSQVSGGIGELFF
TRBV6-5	.	TRBJ1-2	CASKGGGPGYTF
TRBV6-5	TRBD1	TRBJ2-2	CASSRTGFNTGELFF
TRBV19	.	TRBJ1-2	CASSISPGANYGYTF
TRBV30	TRBD1	TRBJ1-3	CAWRKGQGASSGNTIYF
TRBV19	.	TRBJ1-3	CASSHRQTVSGNTIYF
TRBV9	.	TRBJ1-5	CASSAFGNQPQHF
TRBV10-2	.	TRBJ1-4	CASTGVARGEKLFF
TRBV9	.	TRBJ2-2	CASSDRVNGELFF
TRBV6-4	TRBD2	TRBJ2-3	CASSLTSGSTDTQYF
TRBV10-3	TRBD2	TRBJ2-3	CAISTSGGIGDTQYF
TRBV4-3	TRBD1	TRBJ1-3	CASSQGEGARGNTIYF
TRBV30	.	TRBJ1-6	CAWSEIGGSPLHF
TRBV5-1	.	TRBJ1-1	CASSLGSSIRNTEAFF
TRBV7-2	TRBD1	TRBJ2-2	CASSFPGTANTGELFF
TRBV24-1	.	TRBJ2-3	CATARRISDTQYF
TRBV18	.	TRBJ2-5	CASSQRQEETQYF
TRBV25-1	.	TRBJ1-3	CASSPTDTPGNTIYF
TRBV16	TRBD2	TRBJ2-1	CASSQWGAGTSAYNEQFF
TRBV7-9	.	TRBJ2-2	CASSYDRNTGELFF
TRBV30	.	TRBJ1-2	CAWTHTGNYGYTF
TRBV5-1	TRBD2	TRBJ2-3	CASSLGLAGAYTDTQYF
TRBV4-1	.	TRBJ1-3	CASSQEETLSRIYF